The 9 T cell receptor beta chains in this list originate from one sample, sequenced in a study of blood T cell repertoires in COVID-19. TCRdb keeps only in-frame clones here, not all; method: immunoSEQ multiplex PCR. The table shows about 150,000 clones, with around four fifths occurring only once. Sequencing was done on a sample of peripheral blood. The receptors stem from a woman at least 80 years old with acute or convalescent COVID-19.

This chain uses TRBV5-1 with TRBJ2-1; the D gene is possibly TRBD1 (5 bases). The CDR3 consists of 15 residues. Germline loops: CDR1 SGHRS, CDR2 YFSETQ. Between the trimmed V and J ends, which lost 4 bases and 6 bases, there was a span of 17 bases. CDR3 nucleotides: TGCGCCAGCAGCGAAATAGACAGTCACACCAATGAGCAGTTCTTC. Translated, it gives CASSEIDSHTNEQFF.

The chain uses TRBV3-1 (or the pseudogene TRBV3-2) and TRBJ1-1; 7 nucleotides match TRBD1. Looked up from germline, CDR1 is LGHDT and CDR2 is YNNKEL (reference sequence). The CDR3 runs to 13 residues. V was pared by 4 bases and J by 4 bases, with 3 bases of the junction left unmatched. CDR3 DNA sequence: TGTGCCAGCAGCCGTTCAGGGGGCACTGAAGCTTTCTTT. Translation: CASSRSGGTEAFF.

This clone has only a few counts. This chain joins TRBV5-8 and TRBJ1-5; the match to TRBD1 covers 9 bases. The germline V gene has CDR1 SGHTS and CDR2 YDEGEE. This CDR3 comprises 16 residues. V was pared by 4 bases and J by 4 bases, with 9 bases of the junction left unmatched. This CDR3 reads CASSRHRGQVNQPQHF. Here the CDR3 DNA reads TGTGCCAGCAGCAGACACAGGGGGCAGGTGAATCAGCCCCAGCATTTT.

For this clone: Other DNA sequences within the sample encode an identical CDR3. The chain carries TRBV5-1 and TRBJ1-2; D uncertain. Germline CDR1 reads SGHRS; CDR2 reads YFSETQ. Trimming pared 1 base from V and 3 bases from J, leaving 7 bases between. The CDR3 has 13 residues. The CDR3 protein is CASSLSGDYGYTF. The CDR3 bases are TGCGCCAGCAGCTTGAGCGGGGACTATGGCTACACCTTC.

V and J are TRBV29-1 and TRBJ2-3, with D tentatively TRBD1 (6 bases). V lost 1 base and J 4 bases, leaving 12 bases between the germline ends. Germline V lookup: CDR1 SQVTM, CDR2 ANQGSEA. The CDR3 totals 14 residues. CDR3 residues: CSVEGQGISDTQYF. The CDR3, as DNA: TGCAGCGTTGAAGGGCAGGGGATATCAGATACGCAGTATTTT.

J is TRBJ1-3 and V is TRBV5-1; 7 bases map to TRBD1. Per germline, CDR1 SGHRS and CDR2 YFSETQ. The V and J ends lost 4 bases and 4 bases, in that order; junction bases with no gene match: 5. CDR3 length: 14 amino acids. The CDR3 nucleotides read TGCGCCAGCAGCCAGACAGGGTTAGGAAACACCATATATTTT. This codes for CASSQTGLGNTIYF.

The chain uses TRBV6-5 and TRBJ1-2, with TRBD1 matching over 7 bases. The germline gives CDR1 MNHEY, CDR2 SVGAGI. The CDR3 covers 16 residues. J lost 1 base, V lost 2 bases, and 7 bases had no gene match. For the CDR3, the DNA is TGTGCCAGCAGTTACGGAGGGGGCTCAATTAACTATGGCTACACCTTC. Amino acids: CASSYGGGSINYGYTF.

This clone was recorded once. The chain is built from TRBV2 and TRBJ2-5; 8 nucleotides line up with TRBD1. V lost 5 bases to trimming and J lost 4 bases; unmatched junction nucleotides: 6. Germline assignment: CDR1 SNHLY and CDR2 FYNNEI. The CDR3 extends over 14 amino acids. CDR3 in DNA: TGTGCCAGCAGTTCTCGGACAGGGAGAGAGACCCAGTACTTC. As protein: CASSSRTGRETQYF.

The chain employs TRBV5-1 and TRBJ2-5, with a weak D call TRBD2 (5 bases). V dropped 0 bases and J dropped 3 bases, with 18 bases sitting between them. This CDR3 comprises 17 residues. CDR1 and CDR2 (germline): SGHRS, YFSETQ. The CDR3 sequence: CASSLGFLRVREETQYF. CDR3 coding DNA: TGCGCCAGCAGCTTGGGATTCTTGCGGGTGAGGGAAGAGACCCAGTACTTC. Together with reference TRBV5-1 and TRBJ2-5, the CDR3 gives the full variable domain: KAGVTQTPRYLIKTRGQQVTLSCSPISGHRSVSWYQQTPGQGLQFLFEYFSETQRNKGNFPGRFSGRQFSNSRSEMNVSTLELGDSALYLCASSLGFLRVREETQYFGPGTRLLVL.